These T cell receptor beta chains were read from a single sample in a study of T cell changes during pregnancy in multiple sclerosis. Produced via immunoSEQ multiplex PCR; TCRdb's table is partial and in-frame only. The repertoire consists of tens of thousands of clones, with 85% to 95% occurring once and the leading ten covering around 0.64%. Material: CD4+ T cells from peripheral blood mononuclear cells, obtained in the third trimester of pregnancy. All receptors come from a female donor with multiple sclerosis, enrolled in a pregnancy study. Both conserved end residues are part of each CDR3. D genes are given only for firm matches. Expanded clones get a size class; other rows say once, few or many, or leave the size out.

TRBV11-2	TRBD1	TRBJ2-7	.	TGTGCCAGCAGACCGAATACCGGGACAGGGGGCTTTTTCGAGCAGTACTTC	CASRPNTGTGGFFEQYF
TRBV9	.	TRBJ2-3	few	TGTGCCAGCAGCCCGGGCCTATGGGCGGGGCCGAGCACAGATACGCAGTATTTT	CASSPGLWAGPSTDTQYF
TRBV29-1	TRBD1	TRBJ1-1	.	TGCAGCGTTCGCGGACAGGGGTCGTCGAAGAACACTGAAGCTTTCTTT	CSVRGQGSSKNTEAFF
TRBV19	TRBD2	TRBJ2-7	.	TGTGCCAGCTCCGGGACTAGCGACTACGAGCAGTACTTC	CASSGTSDYEQYF
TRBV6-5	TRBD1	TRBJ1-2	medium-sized	TGTGCCAGCAGTGAAAAAAGGGGGCTGGATGGCTACACCTTC	CASSEKRGLDGYTF
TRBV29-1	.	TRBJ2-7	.	TGCAGCGCTTCAGGCGCACTCTCCTACGAGCAGTACTTC	CSASGALSYEQYF
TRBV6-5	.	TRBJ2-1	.	TGTGCCAGCAGTTACTCGAACGGAGTTGAGCAGTTCTTC	CASSYSNGVEQFF
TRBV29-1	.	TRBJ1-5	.	TGCAGCGTTGAAGCAGGGTTGGGTCAGCCCCAGCATTTT	CSVEAGLGQPQHF
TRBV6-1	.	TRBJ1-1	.	TGTGCCAGCAGCGGCAACCGGGGACAAGGACGAGCTTTCTTT	CASSGNRGQGRAFF
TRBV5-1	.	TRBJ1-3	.	TGCGCCAGCAGCTTGGGACTTGACTCTGGAAACACCATATATTTT	CASSLGLDSGNTIYF
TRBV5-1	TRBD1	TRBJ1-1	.	TGCGCCAGCAGGGGACAGGGAGGTACTGAAGCTTTCTTT	CASRGQGGTEAFF
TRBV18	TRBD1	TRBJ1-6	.	TGTGCCAGCTCACCACTGTCACAGGGGGCTGAGTCACCCCTCCACTTT	CASSPLSQGAESPLHF
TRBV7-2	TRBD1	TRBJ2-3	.	TGTGCCAGCAGCTCCGGACAGGGGAGAGATACGCAGTATTTT	CASSSGQGRDTQYF